This entry features one TCR beta chain sequence. Its target is unknown. The data are from a study of cytomegalovirus exposure and HLA in healthy donors. Trimming left V 7 bases short and J 0 bases short, with 16 bases between. The germline gives CDR1 MDHEN, CDR2 SYDVKM. The CDR3 covers 16 residues. Study-level points and caveats: In the roughly 120 validation repertoires, a later analysis found that first-cohort TCR clusters tended to co-occur. Most sequenced TCRs were rare (though some public TCRs occurred in many donors). In vitro data verified three CMV-associated chains as specific for CMV antigens.

Repertoires were generated with immunoSEQ multiplex PCR, while TCRdb's copy carries only in-frame clones and drops some. The data hold 130,000 or so clones, with under 90% observed a single time. The sample comprised PBMCs. The receptor was isolated from a man aged 30 to 39 in good health and CMV-seronegative. V usage is TRBV28 and J usage is TRBJ1-5; D gene ambiguous. CDR3 in amino acids: CASNLRRGYSNQPQHF. CDR3 in DNA: TGTGCCAGCAATCTTCGGCGGGGTTATAGCAATCAGCCCCAGCATTTT.